This T cell receptor beta chain was sequenced for a study of T-cell memory formation after mild COVID-19. About the study: TCR clusters were mostly donor specific.

Trimming cost V 6 bases and J 2 bases; bases outside gene matches: 4. The CDR3 spans 14 residues. Germline V gene sequence: CDR1 DFQATT, CDR2 SNEGSKA (reference sequence). Notes on this clonotype: Its antigen is not known.

Using constant-segment primers, 5'RACE produced TCR alpha and TCR beta cDNA libraries carrying sample barcodes and UMIs. TCRdb re-derived calls from the 5' RACE reads in MiXCR, one entry per CDR3 protein. The sample consists of 450,000 or so distinct CDR3 sequences, roughly 25% of them appearing once. Study findings and constraints: For contracting clones, CD4+ ones sat mainly in CM and EM, CD8+ in EMRA. Pre-infection memory already had some responding clones, implying cross-reactive memory joined.

Material for sequencing was PBMCs or a T cell subset sorted from them (not recorded which). The sequence came from an adult woman who had mild COVID-19 (a few samples of this study predate the infection). Cell type and time point are not known. V is TRBV20-1 and J is TRBJ2-7, with 13 bases fitting TRBD2. The chain's CDR3 is CSARLAGGPYEQYF. For the CDR3, the DNA is TGCAGTGCGAGACTAGCGGGGGGTCCCTACGAGCAGTACTTC.